Here is one T cell receptor beta chain with its context. The treatment was: roughly 20 received Ad26.COV2.S at low or high dose, single or two shots; about five received placebo; per-sample allocation not given. At day 63 after the first vaccine or placebo injection, samples were drawn. CDR3 length: 16 amino acids. Per germline, CDR1 SNHLY and CDR2 FYNNEI. V lost 2 bases to trimming and J lost 4 bases; unmatched junction nucleotides: 6. The sample originates from a study of Ad26.COV2.S vaccination and SARS-CoV-2 variants. Across the study: Intramuscular Ad26.COV2.S doses were given once or twice, 56 days apart.

Method: immunoSEQ multiplex PCR; TCRdb's copy keeps in-frame clones and lacks some. This table has roughly 700,000 clones, approximately 88% appearing once. The chain is built from TRBV2 and TRBJ2-3; 10 bases are shared with TRBD2. The clonotype comes from a person between 18 and 65 years old who received the Ad26.COV2.S COVID-19 vaccine or a placebo. Sequenced here: peripheral blood, sampled in a trial of Ad26.COV2.S vaccine versus placebo. CDR3 in amino acids: CASSEKGAGGADTQYF. The DNA of the CDR3 is TGTGCCAGCAGTGAAAAGGGAGCGGGAGGGGCAGATACGCAGTATTTT. Full variable domain (rest looked up from reference TRBV2 and TRBJ2-3): EPEVTQTPSHQVTQMGQEVILRCVPISNHLYFYWYRQILGQKVEFLVSFYNNEISEKSEIFDDQFSVERPDGSNFTLKIRSTKLEDSAMYFCASSEKGAGGADTQYFGPGTRLTVL.